This T cell receptor (beta chain) comes out of a study of CD8 T cells in Susac syndrome. TEMRA cells were FACS-enriched and CD8+ and CD4+ T cells negatively isolated. Germline V CDR1 and CDR2: LGHDT, YNNKEL (reference sequence). Trimming stripped 4 bases from V and 0 bases from J, with 12 bases between. This CDR3 has 16 residues. Random hexamers were used to reverse transcribe an amount of roughly 0.45 to 1 ug RNA. The immunoSEQ assay covered 54 Vbeta and 13 Jbeta segments for CDR3. Each CDR3 protein gets one entry after TCRdb re-called the immunoSEQ multiplex PCR reads with MiXCR. Of about 430,000 distinct CDR3 sequences listed, around 85% are singletons.

The chain employs TRBV3-1 and TRBJ2-2; TRBD1 might be the D (6 bases). This TCR came from a human donor with multiple sclerosis. The specimen sequenced was CD8+ T cells from PBMCs. DNA for the CDR3: TGTGCCAGCAGCCTAGACAGGAAAACGAACACCGGGGAGCTGTTTTTT. Encoded protein: CASSLDRKTNTGELFF.